The rows below give T cell receptor beta chains drawn from one sample of a study of post-analysis software for immune sequencing data. TCRdb called the PCR reads again in MiXCR, with one record for every CDR3 protein. The sample shows about 460,000 distinct CDR3 sequences, roughly 45% of them seen only once. Material for sequencing was blood. The receptors derive from a girl aged 5-17 years with multiple sclerosis. The CDR3 runs from the conserved cysteine through the conserved F or W. A D gene is named only where the DNA matches it firmly. Where a row states a size, it is once, few, many or the class of an expanded clone; other rows omit it.

clone size: .; D gene: .; J gene: TRBJ2-5; V gene: TRBV5-1; CDR3 protein: CASNWLETQYF; CDR3 DNA: TGCGCCAGCAACTGGTTAGAGACCCAGTACTTC
clone size: once; D gene: TRBD2; J gene: TRBJ2-1; V gene: TRBV6-5; CDR3 protein: CASSYSGGRNEQFF; CDR3 DNA: TGTGCCAGCAGTTACTCGGGAGGGAGGAATGAGCAGTTCTTC
clone size: .; D gene: TRBD2; J gene: TRBJ2-3; V gene: TRBV28; CDR3 protein: CASHPGTSGSDTQYF; CDR3 DNA: TGTGCCAGCCATCCCGGGACTAGCGGGAGTGATACGCAGTATTTT
clone size: .; D gene: .; J gene: TRBJ2-3; V gene: TRBV7-9; CDR3 protein: CASSLRLPLNTDTQYF; CDR3 DNA: TGTGCCAGCAGCTTAAGATTGCCGCTAAACACAGATACGCAGTATTTT
clone size: few; D gene: TRBD1; J gene: TRBJ1-5; V gene: TRBV12-3/TRBV12-4; CDR3 protein: CASRSRTYTGGDQPQHF; CDR3 DNA: TGTGCCAGCAGGTCCCGAACGTACACAGGGGGGGACCAGCCCCAGCATTTT
clone size: .; D gene: .; J gene: TRBJ1-2; V gene: TRBV5-1; CDR3 protein: CASSLEATSAGYTF; CDR3 DNA: TGCGCCAGCAGCTTGGAGGCCACTTCAGCGGGCTACACCTTC
clone size: few; D gene: .; J gene: TRBJ2-1; V gene: TRBV28; CDR3 protein: CASTHLEGARNNEQFF; CDR3 DNA: TGTGCCAGCACCCACCTAGAGGGAGCGAGAAATAATGAGCAGTTCTTC
clone size: .; D gene: .; J gene: TRBJ2-5; V gene: TRBV5-1; CDR3 protein: CASSLDSGGEQYF; CDR3 DNA: TGCGCCAGCAGCTTGGATTCCGGGGGAGAGCAGTACTTC
clone size: .; D gene: .; J gene: TRBJ2-1; V gene: TRBV7-3; CDR3 protein: CASSLLGGGQTNNEQFF; CDR3 DNA: TGTGCCAGCAGCTTACTGGGGGGTGGACAGACCAACAATGAGCAGTTCTTC
clone size: .; D gene: TRBD1; J gene: TRBJ2-3; V gene: TRBV5-8; CDR3 protein: CASSILTGASTDTQYF; CDR3 DNA: TGTGCCAGCAGCATTTTAACAGGGGCGAGCACAGATACGCAGTATTTT
clone size: .; D gene: .; J gene: TRBJ1-4; V gene: TRBV11-2; CDR3 protein: CASSLALGASEKLFF; CDR3 DNA: TGTGCCAGCAGCTTAGCGTTGGGGGCTTCCGAAAAACTGTTTTTT
clone size: .; D gene: .; J gene: TRBJ2-3; V gene: TRBV12-3/TRBV12-4; CDR3 protein: CASSPGLSTDAQYF; CDR3 DNA: TGTGCCAGCAGCCCCGGTCTGAGCACAGATGCGCAGTATTTT
clone size: once; D gene: .; J gene: TRBJ2-4; V gene: TRBV14; CDR3 protein: CASSQAPLTGEQYF; CDR3 DNA: TGTGCCAGCAGCCAAGCTCCGTTGACCGGAGAGCAGTACTTC
clone size: .; D gene: .; J gene: TRBJ1-4; V gene: TRBV28; CDR3 protein: CASSAQGLATNEKLFF; CDR3 DNA: TGTGCCAGCAGTGCCCAAGGGCTTGCAACTAATGAAAAACTGTTTTTT
clone size: .; D gene: TRBD2; J gene: TRBJ2-1; V gene: TRBV20-1; CDR3 protein: CSAKGLAGTWNEQFF; CDR3 DNA: TGCAGTGCTAAAGGACTAGCGGGAACATGGAATGAGCAGTTCTTC
clone size: few; D gene: .; J gene: TRBJ1-2; V gene: TRBV7-9; CDR3 protein: CASSPLNGDGYTF; CDR3 DNA: TGTGCCAGCAGTCCACTCAATGGCGATGGCTACACCTTC
clone size: .; D gene: TRBD1; J gene: TRBJ1-2; V gene: TRBV6-5; CDR3 protein: CASSYSGGDRDYTF; CDR3 DNA: TGCGCCAGCAGTTACTCGGGAGGGGACAGGGACTACACCTTC
clone size: .; D gene: TRBD2; J gene: TRBJ2-1; V gene: TRBV29-1; CDR3 protein: CSVAPTSGSYNEQFF; CDR3 DNA: TGCAGCGTTGCCCCGACTAGCGGCTCCTACAATGAGCAGTTCTTC
clone size: .; D gene: TRBD2; J gene: TRBJ2-5; V gene: TRBV25-1; CDR3 protein: CASSGLAGGSGTQYF; CDR3 DNA: TGTGCCAGCAGTGGACTAGCGGGAGGCTCGGGGACCCAGTACTTC
clone size: once; D gene: TRBD2; J gene: TRBJ2-7; V gene: TRBV20-1; CDR3 protein: CSAPSLTSGIEGEQYF; CDR3 DNA: TGCAGTGCCCCCTCACTCACTAGCGGAATAGAGGGGGAGCAGTACTTC
clone size: few; D gene: .; J gene: TRBJ2-7; V gene: TRBV6-5; CDR3 protein: CASSASATYEQYF; CDR3 DNA: TGTGCCAGCAGTGCATCTGCTACCTACGAGCAGTACTTC
clone size: .; D gene: TRBD1; J gene: TRBJ2-1; V gene: TRBV7-2; CDR3 protein: CASSRHGTGGSGNEQFF; CDR3 DNA: TGTGCCAGCAGCCGCCATGGGACAGGGGGCAGTGGCAATGAGCAGTTCTTC
clone size: few; D gene: .; J gene: TRBJ1-5; V gene: TRBV20-1; CDR3 protein: CSAGTVYNNQPQHF; CDR3 DNA: TGCAGTGCAGGAACCGTTTATAACAATCAGCCCCAGCATTTT
clone size: .; D gene: .; J gene: TRBJ1-2; V gene: TRBV20-1; CDR3 protein: CSAKKLDINYGYTF; CDR3 DNA: TGCAGTGCTAAAAAACTGGACATTAACTATGGCTACACCTTC